What follows are 26 T cell receptor beta chains derived from one specimen sequenced in a study of blood T cell repertoires in COVID-19. The repertoire was sequenced with immunoSEQ multiplex PCR; TCRdb's copy has only in-frame clones and lacks some. The data contain nearly 45,000 clones, under 85% of them seen just once; the ten biggest clones take up about a third. The specimen was peripheral blood. These receptors were taken from a woman aged 80 or over with acute or convalescent COVID-19.

The V call is TRBV11-2, the J call TRBJ2-7, with no clear D. V gave up 0 bases and J gave up 3 bases, with 6 bases separating them. CDR3 length: 13 amino acids. Germline-derived CDR1 and CDR2 are SGHAT and FQNNGV. The CDR3 sequence is CASSLDPYYEQYF. The CDR3 DNA reads TGTGCCAGCAGCTTAGACCCCTACTACGAGCAGTACTTC.

V usage is TRBV5-4 and J usage is TRBJ2-7; D is possibly TRBD2 (6 bases). V shed 4 bases and J shed 4 bases, with 18 bases lying between them. The germline V gene encodes CDR1 SGHNT and CDR2 YYREEE (reference sequence). The CDR3 spans 15 residues. The CDR3 sequence is CASSPTGGKAYEQYF. Here the CDR3 DNA reads TGTGCCAGCAGCCCCACTGGCGGGAAAGCTTACGAGCAGTACTTC.

This chain links TRBV5-4 with TRBJ2-1; no firm D call. Germline CDR1 and CDR2: SGHNT and YYREEE (reference sequence). V was trimmed by 4 bases and J by 3 bases, leaving 17 bases between them. This CDR3 has 16 amino acids. CDR3 coding DNA: TGTGCCAGCAGCGTCGCACGGAGTAAAAACTACAATGAGCAGTTCTTC. The encoded protein is CASSVARSKNYNEQFF.

The chain couples TRBV3-1 (or the pseudogene TRBV3-2) to TRBJ2-1, with 8 bases identical to TRBD2. V shed 6 bases and J 2 bases; nucleotides not matched to a gene: 9. The CDR3 extends over 16 amino acids. Germline V gene sequence: CDR1 LGHDT, CDR2 YNNKEL (reference sequence). CDR3 loop: CASSQTGGRAYNEQFF. DNA of the CDR3: TGTGCCAGCAGTCAAACGGGGGGGAGGGCCTACAATGAGCAGTTCTTC.

In DNA, the CDR3 is TGTGCCAGCAGCTCCTTAGGGGGCGCGGAGACCCAGTACTTC. Translation: CASSSLGGAETQYF. V usage is TRBV5-5 and J usage is TRBJ2-5; 7 nucleotides agree with TRBD1. V dropped 3 bases and J dropped 5; count of bases not matched to a gene: 7. Germline CDR1 SGHKS, CDR2 YYEKEE (reference sequence). This CDR3 comprises 14 residues.

The chain employs TRBV18 and TRBJ2-2; 7 nucleotides align to TRBD2. V trimming: 10 bases; J trimming: 2 bases; junction bases outside the gene matches: 7. Germline CDR1 is KGHSH and CDR2 is LQKENI. The CDR3 length is 14 residues. CDR3 nucleotide sequence: TGTGCCACCGAGACTAGCAGAAACACCGGGGAGCTGTTTTTT. This gives the protein CATETSRNTGELFF. Full variable domain (outside the CDR3, taken from reference TRBV18 and TRBJ2-2): NAGVMQNPRHLVRRRGQEARLRCSPMKGHSHVYWYRQLPEEGLKFMVYLQKENIIDESGMPKERFSAEFPKEGPSILRIQQVVRGDSAAYFCATETSRNTGELFFGEGSRLTVL.

V is TRBV5-6 and J is TRBJ1-2; D not certain. The CDR3 sequence is 14 residues long. Trimming shortened V by 1 base and J by 3 bases, and 10 bases separated the two germline ends. CDR1 and CDR2 from the germline V gene are SGHDT and YYEEEE. The CDR3 sequence: CASSLNPVDYGYTF. As DNA, the CDR3 is TGTGCCAGCAGCTTGAACCCAGTGGACTATGGCTACACCTTC.

V is TRBV30 and J is TRBJ2-7; D not certain. This CDR3 spans 18 amino acids. In germline, CDR1 is GTSNPN, CDR2 SVGIG (reference sequence). V shed 5 bases and J shed 0 bases, with 26 bases lying between them. The chain's CDR3 is CAWESGLRLTTASYEQYF. The CDR3 coding sequence is TGTGCCTGGGAGTCGGGTCTGAGGCTTACGACCGCCTCCTACGAGCAGTACTTC. The variable domain in full, with the rest retrieved from reference TRBV30 and TRBJ2-7, is SQTIHQWPATLVQPVGSPLSLECTVEGTSNPNLYWYRQAAGRGLQLLFYSVGIGQISSEVPQNLSASRPQDRQFILSSKKLLLSDSGFYLCAWESGLRLTTASYEQYFGPGTRLTVT.

The chain is built from TRBV5-1 and TRBJ2-1; D is ambiguous. The V gene's germline CDR1 is SGHRS and CDR2 YFSETQ. The CDR3 covers 15 residues. V lost 1 base and J 0 bases, leaving 8 bases between the germline ends. This chain's CDR3 is CASSLSPSSYNEQFF. The DNA of the CDR3 is TGCGCCAGCAGCTTGAGCCCGAGCTCCTACAATGAGCAGTTCTTC.

This clone was picked up a small number of times. The CDR3 nucleotides read TGTGCCAGCAGCCAAGGACAGGGGATTGAGCAGTTCTTC. Amino acids: CASSQGQGIEQFF. V and J are TRBV12-3 or TRBV12-4 and TRBJ2-1, with 9 bases matching TRBD1. This CDR3 is 13 amino acids long. V lost 6 bases to trimming and J lost 9 bases; unmatched junction nucleotides: 6.

This clone was seen a few times. The chain is built from TRBV5-1 and TRBJ1-2, with D possibly TRBD1 on 6 matching bases. Germline V gene lookup returns CDR1 SGHRS and CDR2 YFSETQ. V was trimmed by 0 bases and J by 3 bases, leaving 12 bases between them. This CDR3 is 15 amino acids long. CDR3 region: CASSLVAGVDYGYTF. In nucleotides, the CDR3 is TGCGCCAGCAGCTTGGTGGCAGGGGTCGACTATGGCTACACCTTC.

This chain connects TRBV24-1 to TRBJ1-2; 8 bases match TRBD1. From germline, CDR1 is KGHDR and CDR2 SFDVKD. After removal of 4 bases from V and 2 bases from J, the junction contained 8 bases not matched to a gene. The CDR3 is 16 amino acids. CDR3 coding DNA: TGTGCCACCAGTGACCACGGACAGGGATACAACTATGGCTACACCTTC. Amino acids: CATSDHGQGYNYGYTF.

Sample share makes this clone medium-sized. The rearrangement joins TRBV27 to TRBJ2-2, with 9 bases fitting TRBD2. V dropped 7 bases and J dropped 6; count of bases not matched to a gene: 12. The CDR3 extends over 16 amino acids. Germline loops: CDR1 MNHEY, CDR2 SMNVEV (reference sequence). This CDR3 is CASKWQAGGRPGELFF. The CDR3 DNA is TGTGCCAGCAAGTGGCAAGCGGGAGGCCGACCCGGGGAGCTGTTTTTT.

The chain joins TRBV7-2 to TRBJ2-7, with D tentatively TRBD1 (6 bases). The V and J ends lost 2 bases and 5 bases respectively, with 19 bases between them. Germline-derived CDR1 and CDR2 are SGHTA and FQGNSA. The CDR3 sequence is 16 residues long. The CDR3 DNA reads TGTGCCAGCAGCTTACGGGCCCCAGGGGCAGGCAACGAGCAGTACTTC. Its translation is CASSLRAPGAGNEQYF.

J is TRBJ2-1 and V is TRBV18, with 9 bases aligning to TRBD1. The CDR3 sequence is 14 residues long. CDR1 is KGHSH, CDR2 LQKENI, per germline. V lost 5 bases and J lost 6; bases outside the gene matches: 5. CDR3 in amino acids: CASSTGTGTNEQFF. The CDR3 region has the DNA TGTGCCAGCTCAACGGGGACAGGGACCAATGAGCAGTTCTTC.

The V gene is TRBV5-8, the J gene TRBJ2-3; possible D gene TRBD1, 6 bases. With 9 bases removed from V and 2 bases from J, the gap between germline ends came to 22 bases. The CDR3 covers 16 residues. CDR1 SGHTS and CDR2 YDEGEE come from the germline V gene. The CDR3, as DNA: TGTGCCACCAAACAGGGTTTTTCGCGAATCACAGATACGCAGTATTTT. Translating it yields CATKQGFSRITDTQYF.

The V gene is TRBV6-5, the J gene TRBJ2-7; 8 positions agree with TRBD2. CDR3 length: 15 amino acids. Germline V gives CDR1 MNHEY, CDR2 SVGAGI. The ends lost 6 bases at V and 7 bases at J; junction bases unmatched: 14. CDR3 coding DNA: TGTGCCAGCAGACTAGCGGCCACGTTCGGGGAGGAGCAGTACTTC. It codes for CASRLAATFGEEQYF.

The chain couples TRBV6-5 to TRBJ2-7; 10 bases match TRBD2. The CDR3 length is 15 residues. V shed 5 bases, J shed 0 bases, and the junction held 4 bases outside the gene matches. Germline CDR1 is MNHEY and CDR2 is SVGAGI. The CDR3 DNA sequence: TGTGCCAGCAGTACTAGCGGGGTGAGCTCCTACGAGCAGTACTTC. This codes for CASSTSGVSSYEQYF.

The J gene is TRBJ2-5, the V gene TRBV7-6, with TRBD2 matching 9 bases. Germline V gene data show CDR1 as SGHVS and CDR2 as FNYEAQ. The CDR3 covers 15 residues. Germline trimming cut 5 bases from V and 5 bases from J; bases unmatched to any gene: 9. CDR3 residues: CASSTQAGGVETQYF. For the CDR3, the DNA is TGTGCCAGCAGCACCCAAGCGGGAGGCGTGGAGACCCAGTACTTC.

The chain links TRBV5-6 to TRBJ2-7; maybe TRBD1 (6 bases). Trimming shortened V by 4 bases and J by 3 bases, and 14 bases separated the two germline ends. Germline CDR1 is SGHDT and CDR2 is YYEEEE. The CDR3 spans 14 residues. This CDR3 is CASSPWGQVYEQYF. In DNA, the CDR3 is TGTGCCAGCAGCCCATGGGGGCAGGTCTACGAGCAGTACTTC.

The chain employs TRBV19 and TRBJ2-2; TRBD1 matches at 9 bases. Germline-derived CDR1 and CDR2 are LNHDA and SQIVND (reference sequence). V trimming: 8 bases; J trimming: 2 bases; junction bases outside the gene matches: 6. There are 15 residues in the CDR3. In DNA form, the CDR3 reads TGTGCCAGTGGACAGGGGAATGCCAACACCGGGGAGCTGTTTTTT. Its translation is CASGQGNANTGELFF.

The chain recombines TRBV3-1 (or the pseudogene TRBV3-2) with TRBJ1-6; 8 positions match TRBD1. The CDR3 runs 17 residues. The junction had 11 bases not matched to a gene; V was cut back by 1 base and J by 9 bases. CDR1 is LGHDT and CDR2 is YNNKEL in the germline V gene (reference sequence). The CDR3 sequence: CASSQVFGETGGSPLHF. DNA of the CDR3: TGTGCCAGCAGCCAAGTTTTCGGGGAAACAGGGGGTTCACCCCTCCACTTT.

This CDR3 is CASSRAGGGLYETQYF. The CDR3 DNA follows: TGTGCCAGCAGTCGAGCGGGGGGCGGTTTGTATGAGACCCAGTACTTC. The rearrangement links TRBV6-6 to TRBJ2-5, with 9 positions matching TRBD2. This CDR3 is built from 16 residues. The ends lost 5 bases at V and 5 bases at J; junction bases unmatched: 12. Germline V CDR1 and CDR2: MNHNY, SVGAGI (reference sequence).

V is TRBV5-1 and J is TRBJ1-1, with D possibly being TRBD1 (5 bases). Germline CDR1 and CDR2: SGHRS and YFSETQ. Trimming cost V 1 base and J 4 bases, with 5 bases left between them. The CDR3 has 12 amino acids. Here the CDR3 DNA reads TGCGCCAGCAGCTTGCAGGGCACTGAAGCTTTCTTT. Translation: CASSLQGTEAFF.

This clone was found a few times. The V and J genes are TRBV15 and TRBJ2-3; tentative D call: TRBD2 (6 bases). The germline V and J ends were trimmed by 0 bases and 3 bases, with 16 bases remaining between them. CDR1 LNHNV and CDR2 YYDKDF come from the germline V gene (reference sequence). The CDR3 covers 17 residues. CDR3 in amino acids: CATSREGGDVGTDTQYF. The CDR3, as DNA: TGTGCCACCAGCAGAGAAGGAGGGGATGTGGGTACAGATACGCAGTATTTT.

This clone has a handful of counts. The chain employs TRBV30 and TRBJ2-7; 8 bases agree with TRBD1. With V trimmed by 1 base and J by 0 bases, 5 bases remained unmatched. The CDR3 loop spans 15 amino acids. CDR1 and CDR2 (germline): GTSNPN, SVGIG (reference sequence). The chain's CDR3 is CAWSARDRNSYEQYF. In DNA form, the CDR3 reads TGTGCCTGGAGTGCCCGGGACAGGAACTCCTACGAGCAGTACTTC.